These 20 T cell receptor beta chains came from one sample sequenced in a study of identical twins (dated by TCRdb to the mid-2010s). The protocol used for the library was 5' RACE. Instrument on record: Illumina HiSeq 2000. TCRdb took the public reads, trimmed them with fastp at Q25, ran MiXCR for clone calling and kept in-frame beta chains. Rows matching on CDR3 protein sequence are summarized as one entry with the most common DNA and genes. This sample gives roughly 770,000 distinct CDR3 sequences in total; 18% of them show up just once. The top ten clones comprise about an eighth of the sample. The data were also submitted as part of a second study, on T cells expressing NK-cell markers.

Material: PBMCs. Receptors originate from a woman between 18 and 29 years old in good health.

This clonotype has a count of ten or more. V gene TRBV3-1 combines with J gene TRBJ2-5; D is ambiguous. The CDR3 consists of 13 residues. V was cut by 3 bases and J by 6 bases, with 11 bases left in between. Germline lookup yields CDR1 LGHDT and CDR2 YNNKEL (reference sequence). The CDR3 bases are TGTGCCAGCAGCCAGTCTCTAGGCCAGACCCAGTACTTC. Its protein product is CASSQSLGQTQYF.

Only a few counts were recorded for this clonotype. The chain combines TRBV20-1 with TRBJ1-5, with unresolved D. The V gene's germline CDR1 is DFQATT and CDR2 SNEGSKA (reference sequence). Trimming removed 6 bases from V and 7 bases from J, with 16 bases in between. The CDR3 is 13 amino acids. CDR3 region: CSAIKSREQPQHF. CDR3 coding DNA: TGCAGTGCCATTAAAAGTAGGGAACAGCCCCAGCATTTT.

The CDR3 nucleotides are TGCAGTGCTGGCAGATTCGCTGAAGCTTTCTTT. It codes for CSAGRFAEAFF. This chain connects TRBV20-1 to TRBJ1-1; D is undetermined. Germline values: CDR1 DFQATT, CDR2 SNEGSKA (reference sequence). V was pared by 5 bases and J by 6 bases, with 10 bases between. The CDR3 totals 11 residues.

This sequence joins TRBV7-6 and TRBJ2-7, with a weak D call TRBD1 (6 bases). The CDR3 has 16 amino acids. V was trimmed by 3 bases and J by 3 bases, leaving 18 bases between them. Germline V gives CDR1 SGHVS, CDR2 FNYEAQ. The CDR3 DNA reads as TGTGCCAGCAGCTTGTCTATAGGGGGACGGGACTACGAGCAGTACTTC. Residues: CASSLSIGGRDYEQYF.

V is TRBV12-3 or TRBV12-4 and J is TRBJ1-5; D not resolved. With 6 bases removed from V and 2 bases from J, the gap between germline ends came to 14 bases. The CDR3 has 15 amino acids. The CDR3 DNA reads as TGTGCCAGCAGGTTACGAGGTGGGGGCAATCAGCCCCAGCATTTT. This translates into CASRLRGGGNQPQHF.

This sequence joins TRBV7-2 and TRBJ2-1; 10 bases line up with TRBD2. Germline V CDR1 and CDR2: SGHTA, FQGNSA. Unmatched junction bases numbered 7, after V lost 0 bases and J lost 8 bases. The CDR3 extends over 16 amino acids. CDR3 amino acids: CASSLAAGLALHEQFF. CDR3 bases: TGTGCCAGCAGCTTAGCCGCGGGACTAGCGCTACATGAGCAGTTCTTC. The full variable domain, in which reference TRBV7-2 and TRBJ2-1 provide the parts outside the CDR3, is GAGVSQSPSNKVTEKGKDVELRCDPISGHTALYWYRQSLGQGLEFLIYFQGNSAPDKSGLPSDRFSAERTGGSVSTLTIQRTQQEDSAVYLCASSLAAGLALHEQFFGPGTRLTVL.

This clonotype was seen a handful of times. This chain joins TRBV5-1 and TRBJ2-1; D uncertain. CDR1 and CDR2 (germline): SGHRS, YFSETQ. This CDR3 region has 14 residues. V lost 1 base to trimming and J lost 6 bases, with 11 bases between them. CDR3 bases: TGCGCCAGCAGCTTGAAGGCGGAATCCAATGAGCAGTTCTTC. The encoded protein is CASSLKAESNEQFF.

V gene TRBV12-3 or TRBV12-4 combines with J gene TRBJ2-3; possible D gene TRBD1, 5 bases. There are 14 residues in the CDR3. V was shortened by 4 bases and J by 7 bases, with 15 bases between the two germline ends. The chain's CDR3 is CASSSTEGANTQYF. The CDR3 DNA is TGTGCCAGCAGTTCTACGGAAGGGGCTAATACGCAGTATTTT.

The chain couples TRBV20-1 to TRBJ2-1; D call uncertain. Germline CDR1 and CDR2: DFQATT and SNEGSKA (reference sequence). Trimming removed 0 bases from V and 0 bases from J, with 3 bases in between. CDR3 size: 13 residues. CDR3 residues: CSARDGSYNEQFF. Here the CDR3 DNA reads TGCAGTGCTAGAGATGGCTCCTACAATGAGCAGTTCTTC.

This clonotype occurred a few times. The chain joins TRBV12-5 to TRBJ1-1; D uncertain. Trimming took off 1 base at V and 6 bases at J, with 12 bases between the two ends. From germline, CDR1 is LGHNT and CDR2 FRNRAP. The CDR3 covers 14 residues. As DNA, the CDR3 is TGTGCTAGTGGTTTGGGGCAGTTCGGTGCTGAAGCTTTCTTT. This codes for CASGLGQFGAEAFF.

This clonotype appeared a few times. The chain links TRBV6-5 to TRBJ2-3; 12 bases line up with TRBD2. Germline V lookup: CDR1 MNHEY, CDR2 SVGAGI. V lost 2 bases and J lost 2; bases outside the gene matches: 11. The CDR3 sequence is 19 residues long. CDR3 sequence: CASSYLAGGSQALTDTQYF. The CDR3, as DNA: TGTGCCAGCAGTTACCTAGCGGGGGGGTCCCAAGCCCTCACAGATACGCAGTATTTT.

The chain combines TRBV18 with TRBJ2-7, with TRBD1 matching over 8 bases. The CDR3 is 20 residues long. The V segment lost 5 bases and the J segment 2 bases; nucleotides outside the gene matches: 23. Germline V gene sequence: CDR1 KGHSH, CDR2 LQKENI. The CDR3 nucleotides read TGTGCCAGCTCATCTAACCCCGTAGGGACAGGCATTATTGGTGCCTACGAGCAGTACTTC. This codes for CASSSNPVGTGIIGAYEQYF.

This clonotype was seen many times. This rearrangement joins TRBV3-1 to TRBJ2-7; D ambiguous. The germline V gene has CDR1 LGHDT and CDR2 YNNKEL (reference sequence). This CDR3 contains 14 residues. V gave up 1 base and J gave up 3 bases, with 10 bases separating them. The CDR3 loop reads CASSQVGGSYEQYF. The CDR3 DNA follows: TGTGCCAGCAGCCAAGTGGGCGGCAGCTACGAGCAGTACTTC.

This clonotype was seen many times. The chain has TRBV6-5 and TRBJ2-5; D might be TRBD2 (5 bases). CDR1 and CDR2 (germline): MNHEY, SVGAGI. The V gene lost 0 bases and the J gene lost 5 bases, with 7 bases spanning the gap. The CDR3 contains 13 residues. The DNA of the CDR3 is TGTGCCAGCAGTTACTCGTCGGGGGAGACCCAGTACTTC. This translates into CASSYSSGETQYF.

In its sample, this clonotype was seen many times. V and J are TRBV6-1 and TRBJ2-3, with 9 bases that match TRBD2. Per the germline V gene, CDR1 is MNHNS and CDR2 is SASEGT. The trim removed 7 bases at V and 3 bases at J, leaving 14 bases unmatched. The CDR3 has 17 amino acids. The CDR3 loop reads CASIRRPLAGFTDTQYF. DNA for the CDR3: TGTGCCAGCATCCGCAGACCCCTAGCGGGATTTACAGATACGCAGTATTTT.

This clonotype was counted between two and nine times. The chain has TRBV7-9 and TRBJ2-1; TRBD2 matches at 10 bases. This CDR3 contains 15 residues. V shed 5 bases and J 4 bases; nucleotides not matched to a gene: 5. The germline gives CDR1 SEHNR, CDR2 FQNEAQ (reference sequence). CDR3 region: CASSLGTSVYNEQFF. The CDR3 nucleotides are TGTGCCAGCAGCCTCGGGACTAGCGTGTACAATGAGCAGTTCTTC.

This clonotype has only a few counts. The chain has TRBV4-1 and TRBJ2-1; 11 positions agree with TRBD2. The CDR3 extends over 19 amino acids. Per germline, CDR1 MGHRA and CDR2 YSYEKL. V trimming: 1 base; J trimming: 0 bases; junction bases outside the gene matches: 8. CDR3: CASSQAATSGVVSYNEQFF. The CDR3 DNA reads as TGCGCCAGCAGCCAAGCGGCGACTAGCGGGGTGGTCTCCTACAATGAGCAGTTCTTC.

This CDR3 reads CASSSGQGGGGELFF. CDR3 DNA: TGCGCCAGCAGCTCCGGACAGGGAGGAGGCGGGGAGCTGTTTTTT. This sequence joins TRBV5-1 and TRBJ2-2, with TRBD1 matching 8 bases. Germline values: CDR1 SGHRS, CDR2 YFSETQ. V was clipped by 3 bases and J by 7 bases; unmatched bases: 8. The CDR3 consists of 15 residues.

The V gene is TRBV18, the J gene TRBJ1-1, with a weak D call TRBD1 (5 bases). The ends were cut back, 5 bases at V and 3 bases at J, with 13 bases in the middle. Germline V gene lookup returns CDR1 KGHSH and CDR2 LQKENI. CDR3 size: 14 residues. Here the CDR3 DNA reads TGTGCCAGCTCATCGACAGATTACGACACTGAAGCTTTCTTT. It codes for CASSSTDYDTEAFF.

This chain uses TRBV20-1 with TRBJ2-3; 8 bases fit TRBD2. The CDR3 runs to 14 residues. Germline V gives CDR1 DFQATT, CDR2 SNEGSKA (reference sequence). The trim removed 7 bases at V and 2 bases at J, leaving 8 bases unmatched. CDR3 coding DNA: TGCAGTGTATTGGCGGGGGGACTCACAGATACGCAGTATTTT. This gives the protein CSVLAGGLTDTQYF.